The 5 T cell receptor beta chains given below trace back to one sample, sequenced in a study of cytomegalovirus exposure and HLA in healthy donors. Both 60 Vbeta primers and 13 Jbeta primers went into the PCR. TCRdb's table, derived via immunoSEQ multiplex PCR, lists solely in-frame clones and lacks some. The sample has about 100,000 clones; over 75% are singletons. What was sequenced was PBMCs. The receptor source for this set is a man between 25 and 39 years old in good health and CMV-seronegative.

V and J are TRBV12-5 and TRBJ2-1; unclear D gene. This CDR3 comprises 11 residues. Germline V lookup: CDR1 LGHNT, CDR2 FRNRAP. Trimming stripped 2 bases from V and 7 bases from J, with 3 bases between. As DNA, the CDR3 is TGTGCTAGTGGTTTGTTAAATGAGCAGTTCTTC. Its protein is CASGLLNEQFF. The full variable domain, with the rest looked up from reference TRBV12-5 and TRBJ2-1, is DARVTQTPRHKVTEMGQEVTMRCQPILGHNTVFWYRQTMMQGLELLAYFRNRAPLDDSGMPKDRFSAEMPDATLATLKIQPSEPRDSAVYFCASGLLNEQFFGPGTRLTVL.

V is TRBV29-1 and J is TRBJ2-5; 8 bases agree with TRBD1. J was trimmed by 2 bases and V by 8 bases; bases with no gene match: 4. This CDR3 comprises 12 residues. CDR1 and CDR2 (germline): SQVTM, ANQGSEA. CDR3 coding DNA: TGCAGCTCCGGACAGGGACAAGAGACCCAGTACTTC. Its protein is CSSGQGQETQYF.

The V gene is TRBV18, the J gene TRBJ1-2; the match to TRBD1 covers 10 bases. The CDR3 contains 17 residues. With V trimmed by 3 bases and J by 0 bases, 7 bases remained unmatched. CDR1 KGHSH and CDR2 LQKENI come from the germline V gene. CDR3: CASSPTTGGRSNYGYTF. The CDR3 nucleotides are TGTGCCAGCTCACCTACGACAGGGGGCAGGTCTAACTATGGCTACACCTTC.

This sequence joins TRBV7-9 and TRBJ2-3, with 11 bases fitting TRBD2. J gave up 0 bases and V 0 bases, and 8 bases lay outside the gene matches. Germline V gene data show CDR1 as SEHNR and CDR2 as FQNEAQ (reference sequence). The CDR3 totals 19 residues. This CDR3 is CASSLAPLAGVTSTDTQYF. CDR3 nucleotides: TGTGCCAGCAGCTTAGCCCCACTAGCGGGGGTAACTAGCACAGATACGCAGTATTTT.

The chain links TRBV7-2 to TRBJ2-5, with D hard to call. CDR3 length equals 14 residues. Germline CDR1 SGHTA, CDR2 FQGNSA. Trimming shortened V by 5 bases and J by 1 base, and 11 bases separated the two germline ends. The CDR3: CASSPTYAQETQYF. In nucleotides, the CDR3 is TGTGCCAGCAGCCCTACCTACGCCCAAGAGACCCAGTACTTC.